This record concerns one T cell receptor beta chain sequence. CDR1 and CDR2 (germline): SEHNR, FQNEAQ (reference sequence). Trimming stripped 3 bases from V and 9 bases from J, with 12 bases between. The CDR3 sequence is 12 residues long. Samples underwent the assay at deep level. Assay: immunoSEQ multiplex PCR; the TCRdb copy retains only in-frame clones and omits some. This repertoire shows approximately 2,000,000 clones, 85% to 95% found once; its top ten account for about 1.6%. This entry belongs to a study of shared clonotypes between healthy human individuals. CD8 cells classed as naive were CD45RO-negative and positively selected for CCR7, excluding terminally differentiated effector memory CD45RA+ cells.

The chain recombines TRBV7-9 with TRBJ2-7, with D possibly being TRBD1 or TRBD2 (6 bases each). The specimen sequenced was naive CD8+ T cells from PBMCs. The receptor was isolated from a man aged 18-30 years in good health. Some clones in this sample may be carry-over from other donors' samples. The DNA for the CDR3 is TGTGCCAGCAGCTTGGGCGGAGGGGGGCAGTACTTC. It translates to CASSLGGGGQYF.